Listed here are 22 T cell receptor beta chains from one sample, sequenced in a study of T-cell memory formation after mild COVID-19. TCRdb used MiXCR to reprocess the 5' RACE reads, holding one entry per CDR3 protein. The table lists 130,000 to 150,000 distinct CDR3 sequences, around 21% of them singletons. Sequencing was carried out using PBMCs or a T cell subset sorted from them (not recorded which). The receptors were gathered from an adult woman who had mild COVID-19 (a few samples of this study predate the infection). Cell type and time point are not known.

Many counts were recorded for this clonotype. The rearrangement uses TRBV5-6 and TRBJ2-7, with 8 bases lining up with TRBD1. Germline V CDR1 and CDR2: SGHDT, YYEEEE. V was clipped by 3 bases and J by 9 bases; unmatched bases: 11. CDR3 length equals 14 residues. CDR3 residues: CASSSGQVLSRQYF. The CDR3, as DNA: TGTGCCAGCAGCTCGGGACAGGTCCTCTCGCGGCAGTACTTC.

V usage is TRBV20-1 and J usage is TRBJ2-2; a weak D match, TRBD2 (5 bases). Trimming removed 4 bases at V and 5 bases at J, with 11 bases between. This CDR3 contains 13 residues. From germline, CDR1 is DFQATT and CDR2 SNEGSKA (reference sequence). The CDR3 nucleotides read TGCAGTGCTACGGGAAATTTGACCGGGGAGCTGTTTTTT. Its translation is CSATGNLTGELFF.

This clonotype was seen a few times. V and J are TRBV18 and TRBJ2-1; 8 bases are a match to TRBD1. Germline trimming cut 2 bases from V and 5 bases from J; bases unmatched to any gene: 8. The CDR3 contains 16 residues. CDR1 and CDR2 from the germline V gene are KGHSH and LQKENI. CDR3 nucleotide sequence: TGTGCCAGCTCACCATCTACCGGGACAGGAAACAATGAGCAGTTCTTC. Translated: CASSPSTGTGNNEQFF.

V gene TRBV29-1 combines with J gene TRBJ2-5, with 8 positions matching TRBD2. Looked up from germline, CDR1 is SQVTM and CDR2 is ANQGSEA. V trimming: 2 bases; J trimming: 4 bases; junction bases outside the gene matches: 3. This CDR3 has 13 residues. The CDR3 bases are TGCAGCGTTGAAACGGCGGGAGGAGAGACCCAGTACTTC. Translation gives CSVETAGGETQYF.

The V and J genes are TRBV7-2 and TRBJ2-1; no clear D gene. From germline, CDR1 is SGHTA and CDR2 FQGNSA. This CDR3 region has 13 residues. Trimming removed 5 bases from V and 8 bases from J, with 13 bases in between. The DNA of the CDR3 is TGTGCCAGCAGCCCCCTACTACCGGATGAGCAGTTCTTC. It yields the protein CASSPLLPDEQFF.

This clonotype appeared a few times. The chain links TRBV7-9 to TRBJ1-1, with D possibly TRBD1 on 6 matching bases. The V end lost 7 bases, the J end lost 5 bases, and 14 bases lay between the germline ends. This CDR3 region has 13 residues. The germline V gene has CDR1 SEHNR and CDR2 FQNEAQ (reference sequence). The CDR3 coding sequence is TGTGCCAGCAACAGGGAAGAACGGACTGAAGCTTTCTTT. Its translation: CASNREERTEAFF.

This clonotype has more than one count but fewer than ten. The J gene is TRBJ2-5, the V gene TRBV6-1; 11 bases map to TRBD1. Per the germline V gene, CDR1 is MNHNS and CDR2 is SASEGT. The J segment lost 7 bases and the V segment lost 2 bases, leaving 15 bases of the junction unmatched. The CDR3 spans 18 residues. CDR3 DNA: TGTGCCAGCAGTGAAAGTGTGGGGACAGGGGGGATTGGAGGGACCCAGTACTTC. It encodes CASSESVGTGGIGGTQYF.

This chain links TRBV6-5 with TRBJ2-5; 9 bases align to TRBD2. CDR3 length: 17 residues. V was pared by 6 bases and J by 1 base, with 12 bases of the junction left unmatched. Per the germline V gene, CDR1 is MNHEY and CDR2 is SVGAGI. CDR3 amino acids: CASSQNGAGGPQETQYF. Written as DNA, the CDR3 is TGTGCCAGCAGCCAGAACGGGGCGGGGGGGCCCCAAGAGACCCAGTACTTC.

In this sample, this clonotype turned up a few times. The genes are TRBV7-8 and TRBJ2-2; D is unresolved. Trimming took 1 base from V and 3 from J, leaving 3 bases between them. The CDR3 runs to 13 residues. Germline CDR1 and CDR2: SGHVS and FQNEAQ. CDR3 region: CASSLVDTGELFF. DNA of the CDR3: TGTGCCAGCAGCTTAGTCGACACCGGGGAGCTGTTTTTT.

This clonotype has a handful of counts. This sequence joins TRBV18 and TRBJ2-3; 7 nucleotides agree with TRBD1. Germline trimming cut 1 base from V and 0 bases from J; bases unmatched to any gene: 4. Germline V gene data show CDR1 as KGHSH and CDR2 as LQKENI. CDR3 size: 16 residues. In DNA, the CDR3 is TGTGCCAGCTCACCACGACAGGGTACTAGCACAGATACGCAGTATTTT. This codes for CASSPRQGTSTDTQYF.

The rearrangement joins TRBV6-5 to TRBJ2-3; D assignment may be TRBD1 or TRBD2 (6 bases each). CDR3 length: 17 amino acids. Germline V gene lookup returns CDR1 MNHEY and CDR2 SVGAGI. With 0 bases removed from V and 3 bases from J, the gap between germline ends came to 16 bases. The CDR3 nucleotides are TGTGCCAGCAGTTACTCGGGGGGCGGGACAAAAACAGATACGCAGTATTTT. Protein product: CASSYSGGGTKTDTQYF.

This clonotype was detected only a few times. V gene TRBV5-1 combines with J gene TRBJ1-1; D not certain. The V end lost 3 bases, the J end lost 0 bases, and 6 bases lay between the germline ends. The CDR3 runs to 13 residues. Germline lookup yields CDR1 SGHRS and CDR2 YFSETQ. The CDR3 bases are TGCGCCAGCAGCTCGTACATGAACACTGAAGCTTTCTTT. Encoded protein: CASSSYMNTEAFF. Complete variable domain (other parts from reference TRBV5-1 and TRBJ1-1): KAGVTQTPRYLIKTRGQQVTLSCSPISGHRSVSWYQQTPGQGLQFLFEYFSETQRNKGNFPGRFSGRQFSNSRSEMNVSTLELGDSALYLCASSSYMNTEAFFGQGTRLTVV.

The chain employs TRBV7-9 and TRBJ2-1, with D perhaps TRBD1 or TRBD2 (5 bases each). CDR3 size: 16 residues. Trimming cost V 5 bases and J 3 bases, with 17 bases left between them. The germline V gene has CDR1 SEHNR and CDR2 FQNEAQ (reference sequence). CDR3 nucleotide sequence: TGTGCCAGCAGCCCATCCATGGGGACGCGCTACAATGAGCAGTTCTTC. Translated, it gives CASSPSMGTRYNEQFF. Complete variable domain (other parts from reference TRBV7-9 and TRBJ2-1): DTGVSQNPRHKITKRGQNVTFRCDPISEHNRLYWYRQTLGQGPEFLTYFQNEAQLEKSRLLSDRFSAERPKGSFSTLEIQRTEQGDSAMYLCASSPSMGTRYNEQFFGPGTRLTVL.

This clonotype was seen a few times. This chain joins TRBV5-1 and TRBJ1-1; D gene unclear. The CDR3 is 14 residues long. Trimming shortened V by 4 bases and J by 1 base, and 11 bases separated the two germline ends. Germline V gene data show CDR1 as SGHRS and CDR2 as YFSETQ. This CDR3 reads CASSQELGNTEAFF. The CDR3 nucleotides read TGCGCCAGCAGCCAAGAACTGGGGAACACTGAAGCTTTCTTT.

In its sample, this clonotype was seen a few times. The CDR3 region is CASSLGRALAPITDTQYF. Here the CDR3 DNA reads TGTGCCAGCAGCTTGGGGAGGGCACTAGCGCCGATCACAGATACGCAGTATTTT. This chain links TRBV5-6 with TRBJ2-3, with TRBD2 matching 7 bases. Germline V gene sequence: CDR1 SGHDT, CDR2 YYEEEE. V shed 0 bases, J shed 2 bases, and the junction held 12 bases outside the gene matches. This CDR3 comprises 18 residues.

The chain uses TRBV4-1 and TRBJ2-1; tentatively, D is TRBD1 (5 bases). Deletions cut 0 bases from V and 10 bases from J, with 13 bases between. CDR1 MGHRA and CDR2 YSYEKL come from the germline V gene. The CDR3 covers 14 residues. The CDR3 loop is CASSQDPVGREQFF. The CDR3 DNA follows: TGCGCCAGCAGCCAAGATCCGGTGGGGCGGGAGCAGTTCTTC.

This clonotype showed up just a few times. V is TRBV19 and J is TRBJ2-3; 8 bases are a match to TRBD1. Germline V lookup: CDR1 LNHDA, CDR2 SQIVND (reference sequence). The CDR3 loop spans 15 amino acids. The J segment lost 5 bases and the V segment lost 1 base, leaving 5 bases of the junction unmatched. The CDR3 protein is CASSIAQGAGDTQYF. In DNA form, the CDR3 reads TGTGCCAGTAGTATAGCGCAGGGGGCTGGAGATACGCAGTATTTT.

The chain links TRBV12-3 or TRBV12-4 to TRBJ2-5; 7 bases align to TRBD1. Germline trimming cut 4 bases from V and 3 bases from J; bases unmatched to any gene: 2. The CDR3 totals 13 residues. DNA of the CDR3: TGTGCCAGCAGTTGGGGACAGAAAGAGACCCAGTACTTC. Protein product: CASSWGQKETQYF.

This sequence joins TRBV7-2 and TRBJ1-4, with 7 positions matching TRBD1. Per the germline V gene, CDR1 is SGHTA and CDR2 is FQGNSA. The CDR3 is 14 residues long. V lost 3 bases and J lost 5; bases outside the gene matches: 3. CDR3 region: CASSFDRENEKLFF. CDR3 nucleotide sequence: TGTGCCAGCAGCTTCGACAGGGAGAATGAAAAACTGTTTTTT.

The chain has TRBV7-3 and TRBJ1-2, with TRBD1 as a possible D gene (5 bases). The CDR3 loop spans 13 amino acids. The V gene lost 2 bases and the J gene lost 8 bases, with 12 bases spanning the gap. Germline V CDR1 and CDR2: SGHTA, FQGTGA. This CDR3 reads CASSLGRGEGYTF. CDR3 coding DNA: TGTGCCAGCAGCTTAGGCAGAGGGGAAGGCTACACCTTC.

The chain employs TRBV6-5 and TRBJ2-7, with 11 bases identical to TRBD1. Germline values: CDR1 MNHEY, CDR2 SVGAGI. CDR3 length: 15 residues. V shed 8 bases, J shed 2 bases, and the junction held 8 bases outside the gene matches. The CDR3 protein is CASGNPGQGAYEQYF. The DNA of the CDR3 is TGTGCCAGCGGTAACCCGGGACAGGGGGCCTACGAGCAGTACTTC.

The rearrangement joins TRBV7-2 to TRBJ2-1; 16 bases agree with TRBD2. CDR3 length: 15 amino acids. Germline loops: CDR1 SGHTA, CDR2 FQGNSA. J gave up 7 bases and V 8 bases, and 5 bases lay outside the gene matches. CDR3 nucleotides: TGTGCCAGCGGGGGGGGACTAGCGGGAGGGAATGAGCAGTTCTTC. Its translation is CASGGGLAGGNEQFF. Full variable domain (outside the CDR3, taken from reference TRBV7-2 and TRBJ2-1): GAGVSQSPSNKVTEKGKDVELRCDPISGHTALYWYRQSLGQGLEFLIYFQGNSAPDKSGLPSDRFSAERTGGSVSTLTIQRTQQEDSAVYLCASGGGLAGGNEQFFGPGTRLTVL.